This T cell receptor (beta chain) was documented in a study of type 1 and type 2 diabetes patients. Study summary: Participants included type 1 and type 2 diabetes patients plus nondiabetic controls. Across the study, around 20 million paired-end reads were produced. Study outcomes and limitations: Type 2 diabetes patients had few highly-expanded CD4+ clones, median one.

This clonotype has more than one count but fewer than ten. As yet, its antigen is unknown. Roughly 9.8 milliliters of peripheral blood were collected from each participant. Genomic DNA was the PCR template. A primer set of 30 forward and 13 reverse primers amplified the CDR3. From the multiplex PCR reads, TCRdb called clonotypes with MiXCR, one entry per CDR3 protein. This sample has 270,000 or so distinct CDR3 sequences, with over 45% found just once. CDR1 MNHEY and CDR2 SMNVEV come from the germline V gene (reference sequence). The CDR3 contains 15 residues. The trim removed 5 bases at V and 1 base at J, leaving 7 bases unmatched.

The source of this sequence is a man aged 18 to 30 with type 2 diabetes. This chain joins TRBV27 and TRBJ1-1; 7 bases are shared with TRBD1. The specimen sequenced was peripheral blood mononuclear cells (PBMCs). CDR3 protein: CASSDRVRWNTEAFF. CDR3 DNA: TGTGCCAGCAGTGACAGGGTACGATGGAACACTGAAGCTTTCTTT.